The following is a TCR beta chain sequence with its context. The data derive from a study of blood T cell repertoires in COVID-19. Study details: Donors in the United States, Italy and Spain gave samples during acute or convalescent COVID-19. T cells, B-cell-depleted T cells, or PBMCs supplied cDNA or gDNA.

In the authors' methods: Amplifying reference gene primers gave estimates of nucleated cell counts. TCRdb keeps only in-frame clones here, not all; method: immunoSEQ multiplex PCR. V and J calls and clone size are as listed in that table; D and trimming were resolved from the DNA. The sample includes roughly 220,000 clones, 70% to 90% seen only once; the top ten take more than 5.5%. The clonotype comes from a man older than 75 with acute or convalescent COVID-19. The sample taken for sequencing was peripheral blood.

CDR3 residues: CASRKTGTLGYTF. The CDR3 DNA follows: TGTGCCAGCAGGAAGACAGGTACCCTCGGCTACACCTTC. The chain combines TRBV12-3 or TRBV12-4 with TRBJ1-2; a weak D match, TRBD1 (6 bases). The CDR3 has 13 amino acids. Deletions cut 6 bases from V and 8 bases from J, with 16 bases between.